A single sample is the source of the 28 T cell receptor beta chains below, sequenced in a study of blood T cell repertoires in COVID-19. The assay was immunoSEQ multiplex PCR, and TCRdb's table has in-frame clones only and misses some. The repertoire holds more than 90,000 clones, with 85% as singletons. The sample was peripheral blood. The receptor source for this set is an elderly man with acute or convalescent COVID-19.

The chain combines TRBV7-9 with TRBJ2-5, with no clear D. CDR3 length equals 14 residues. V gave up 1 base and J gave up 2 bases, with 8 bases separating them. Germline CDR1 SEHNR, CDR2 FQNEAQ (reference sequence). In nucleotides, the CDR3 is TGTGCCAGCAGCTTAGGCGGAAAACAAGAGACCCAGTACTTC. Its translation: CASSLGGKQETQYF.

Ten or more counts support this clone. The CDR3 loop is CASTLPGQNTEAFF. The CDR3 DNA sequence: TGTGCCAGCACCCTTCCGGGACAGAACACTGAAGCTTTCTTT. The rearrangement joins TRBV6-5 to TRBJ1-1; D possibly corresponds to TRBD1 (6 bases). The CDR3 runs to 14 residues. V lost 7 bases and J 1 base, leaving 13 bases between the germline ends. The V gene's germline CDR1 is MNHEY and CDR2 SVGAGI.

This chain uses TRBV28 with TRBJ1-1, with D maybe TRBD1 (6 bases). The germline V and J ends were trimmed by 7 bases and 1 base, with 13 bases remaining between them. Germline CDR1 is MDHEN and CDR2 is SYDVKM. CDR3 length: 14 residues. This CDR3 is CASTSGGPNTEAFF. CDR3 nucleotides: TGTGCCAGCACCTCGGGGGGCCCGAACACTGAAGCTTTCTTT.

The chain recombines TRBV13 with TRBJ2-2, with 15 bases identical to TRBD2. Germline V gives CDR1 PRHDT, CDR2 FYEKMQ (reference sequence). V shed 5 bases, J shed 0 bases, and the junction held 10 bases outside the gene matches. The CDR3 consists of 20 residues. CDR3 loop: CASSPGLAGGPHTNTGELFF. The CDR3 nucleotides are TGTGCCAGCAGCCCGGGACTAGCGGGAGGCCCTCATACGAACACCGGGGAGCTGTTTTTT.

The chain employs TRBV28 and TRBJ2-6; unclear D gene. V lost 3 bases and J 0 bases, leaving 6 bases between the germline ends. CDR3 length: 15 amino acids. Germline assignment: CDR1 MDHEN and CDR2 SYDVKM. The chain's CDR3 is CASSFPISGANVLTF. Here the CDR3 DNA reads TGTGCCAGCAGTTTCCCTATCTCTGGGGCCAACGTCCTGACTTTC.

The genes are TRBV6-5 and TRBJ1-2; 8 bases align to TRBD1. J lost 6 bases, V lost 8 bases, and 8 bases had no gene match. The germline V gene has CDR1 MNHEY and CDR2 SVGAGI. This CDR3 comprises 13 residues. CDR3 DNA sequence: TGTGCCAGCGCCAGGCCAGGGGGCCATGGCTACACCTTC. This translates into CASARPGGHGYTF.

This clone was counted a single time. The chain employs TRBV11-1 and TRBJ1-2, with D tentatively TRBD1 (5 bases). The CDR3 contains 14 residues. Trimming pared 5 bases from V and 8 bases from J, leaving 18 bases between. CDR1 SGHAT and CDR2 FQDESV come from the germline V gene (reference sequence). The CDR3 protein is CASSKLGGPWGYTF. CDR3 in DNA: TGTGCCAGCAGCAAGTTGGGGGGACCTTGGGGCTACACCTTC.

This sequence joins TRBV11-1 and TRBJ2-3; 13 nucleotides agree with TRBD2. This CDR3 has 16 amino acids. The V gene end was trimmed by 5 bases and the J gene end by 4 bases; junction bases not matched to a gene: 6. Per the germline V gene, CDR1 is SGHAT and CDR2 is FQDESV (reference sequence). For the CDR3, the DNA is TGTGCCAGCAGCCTTGGACTAGCGGGAGCCCCAGATACGCAGTATTTT. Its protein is CASSLGLAGAPDTQYF.

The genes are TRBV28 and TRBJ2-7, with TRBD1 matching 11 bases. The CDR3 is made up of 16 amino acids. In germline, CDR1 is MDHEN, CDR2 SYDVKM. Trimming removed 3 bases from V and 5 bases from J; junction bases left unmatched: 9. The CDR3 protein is CASSFIWGQGVHEQYF. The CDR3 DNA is TGTGCCAGCAGTTTTATCTGGGGACAGGGGGTCCACGAGCAGTACTTC.

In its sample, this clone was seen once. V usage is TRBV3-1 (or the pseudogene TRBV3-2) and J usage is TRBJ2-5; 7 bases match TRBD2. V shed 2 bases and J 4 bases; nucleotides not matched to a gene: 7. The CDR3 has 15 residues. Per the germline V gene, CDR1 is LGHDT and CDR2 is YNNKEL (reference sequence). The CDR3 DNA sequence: TGTGCCAGCAGCCAATCGCCTACTAGCGTAGAGACCCAGTACTTC. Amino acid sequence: CASSQSPTSVETQYF.

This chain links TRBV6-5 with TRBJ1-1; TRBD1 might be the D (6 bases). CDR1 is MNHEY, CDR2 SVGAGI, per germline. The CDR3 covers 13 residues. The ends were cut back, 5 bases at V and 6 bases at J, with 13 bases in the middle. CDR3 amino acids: CASSRGGGSEAFF. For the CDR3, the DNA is TGTGCCAGCAGTAGAGGGGGGGGGTCTGAAGCTTTCTTT.

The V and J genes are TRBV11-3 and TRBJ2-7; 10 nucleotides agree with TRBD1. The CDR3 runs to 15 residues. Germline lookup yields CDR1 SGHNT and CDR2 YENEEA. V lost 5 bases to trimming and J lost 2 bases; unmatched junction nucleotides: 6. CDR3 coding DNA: TGTGCCAGCAGCCTCGGACAGGGGGAGGCCTACGAGCAGTACTTC. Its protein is CASSLGQGEAYEQYF.

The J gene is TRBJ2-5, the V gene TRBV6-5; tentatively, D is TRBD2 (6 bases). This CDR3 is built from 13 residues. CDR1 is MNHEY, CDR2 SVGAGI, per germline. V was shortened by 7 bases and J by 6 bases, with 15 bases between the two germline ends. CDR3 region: CASTRRDGQTQYF. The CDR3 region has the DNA TGTGCCAGCACCCGGAGGGATGGGCAGACCCAGTACTTC.

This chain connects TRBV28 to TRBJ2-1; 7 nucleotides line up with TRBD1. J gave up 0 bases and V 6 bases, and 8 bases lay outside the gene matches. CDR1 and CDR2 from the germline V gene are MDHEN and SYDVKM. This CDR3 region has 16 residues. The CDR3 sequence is CASRGNRGPSYNEQFF. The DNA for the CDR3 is TGTGCCAGCAGGGGAAACAGGGGCCCCTCCTACAATGAGCAGTTCTTC.

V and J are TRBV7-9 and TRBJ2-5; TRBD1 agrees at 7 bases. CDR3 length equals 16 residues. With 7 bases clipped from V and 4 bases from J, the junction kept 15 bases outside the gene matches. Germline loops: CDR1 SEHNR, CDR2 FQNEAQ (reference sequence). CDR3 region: CASTKVVDRDSETQYF. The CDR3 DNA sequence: TGTGCCAGCACCAAAGTCGTTGACAGGGATTCAGAGACCCAGTACTTC. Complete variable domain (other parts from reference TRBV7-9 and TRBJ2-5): DTGVSQNPRHKITKRGQNVTFRCDPISEHNRLYWYRQTLGQGPEFLTYFQNEAQLEKSRLLSDRFSAERPKGSFSTLEIQRTEQGDSAMYLCASTKVVDRDSETQYFGPGTRLLVL.

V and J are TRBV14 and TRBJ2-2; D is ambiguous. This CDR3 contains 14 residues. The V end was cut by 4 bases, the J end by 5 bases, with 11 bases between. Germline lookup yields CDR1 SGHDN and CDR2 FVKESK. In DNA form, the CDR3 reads TGTGCCAGCAGCCCAGTCGTATGGACCGGGGAGCTGTTTTTT. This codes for CASSPVVWTGELFF.

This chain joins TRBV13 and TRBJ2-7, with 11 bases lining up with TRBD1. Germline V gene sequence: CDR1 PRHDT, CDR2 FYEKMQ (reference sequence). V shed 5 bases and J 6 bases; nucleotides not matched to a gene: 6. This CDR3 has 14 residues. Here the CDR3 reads CASSPRDRGIEQYF. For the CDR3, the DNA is TGTGCCAGCAGCCCACGGGACAGGGGGATCGAGCAGTACTTC. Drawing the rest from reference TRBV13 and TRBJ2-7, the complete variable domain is AAGVIQSPRHLIKEKRETATLKCYPIPRHDTVYWYQQGPGQDPQFLISFYEKMQSDKGSIPDRFSAQQFSDYHSELNMSSLELGDSALYFCASSPRDRGIEQYFGPGTRLTVT.

The chain's CDR3 is CASSQKFRPDTQYF. In nucleotides, the CDR3 is TGTGCCAGCAGCCAAAAATTCCGTCCAGATACGCAGTATTTT. This rearrangement joins TRBV3-1 (or the pseudogene TRBV3-2) to TRBJ2-3; no firm D call. V was clipped by 2 bases and J by 4 bases, with 10 bases between them. Per the germline V gene, CDR1 is LGHDT and CDR2 is YNNKEL (reference sequence). The CDR3 is 14 amino acids.

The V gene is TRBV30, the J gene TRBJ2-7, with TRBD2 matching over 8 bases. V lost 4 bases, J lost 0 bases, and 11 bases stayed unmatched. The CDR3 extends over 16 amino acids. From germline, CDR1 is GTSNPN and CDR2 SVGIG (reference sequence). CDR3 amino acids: CAWKGFVSGSSYEQYF. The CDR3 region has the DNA TGTGCCTGGAAAGGTTTTGTCAGCGGGAGCTCCTACGAGCAGTACTTC.

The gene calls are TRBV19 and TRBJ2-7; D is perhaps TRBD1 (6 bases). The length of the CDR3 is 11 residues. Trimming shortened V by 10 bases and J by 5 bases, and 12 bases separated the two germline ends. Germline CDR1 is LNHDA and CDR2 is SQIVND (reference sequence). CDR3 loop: CATTQGNEQYF. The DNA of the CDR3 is TGTGCCACCACACAGGGCAACGAGCAGTACTTC.

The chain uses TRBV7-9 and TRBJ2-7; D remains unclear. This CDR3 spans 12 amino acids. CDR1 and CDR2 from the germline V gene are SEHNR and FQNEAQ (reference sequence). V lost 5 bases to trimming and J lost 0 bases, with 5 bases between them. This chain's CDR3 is CASSRSSYEQYF. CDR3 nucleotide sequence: TGTGCCAGCAGCCGGAGCTCCTACGAGCAGTACTTC.

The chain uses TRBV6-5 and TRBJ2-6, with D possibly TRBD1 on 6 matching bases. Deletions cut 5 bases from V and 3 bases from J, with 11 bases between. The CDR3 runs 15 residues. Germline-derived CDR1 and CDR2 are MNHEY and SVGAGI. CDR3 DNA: TGTGCCAGCAGTATACAGGGACATGGGGCCAACGTCCTGACTTTC. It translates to CASSIQGHGANVLTF.

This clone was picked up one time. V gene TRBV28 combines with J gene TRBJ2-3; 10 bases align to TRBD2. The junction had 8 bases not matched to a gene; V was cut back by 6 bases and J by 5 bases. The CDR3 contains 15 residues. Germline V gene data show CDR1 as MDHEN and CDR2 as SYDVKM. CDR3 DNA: TGTGCCAGCAGGCCCAGCGGGAGGGTCGTAGATACGCAGTATTTT. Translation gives CASRPSGRVVDTQYF. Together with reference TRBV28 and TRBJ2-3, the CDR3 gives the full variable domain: DVKVTQSSRYLVKRTGEKVFLECVQDMDHENMFWYRQDPGLGLRLIYFSYDVKMKEKGDIPEGYSVSREKKERFSLILESASTNQTSMYLCASRPSGRVVDTQYFGPGTRLTVL.

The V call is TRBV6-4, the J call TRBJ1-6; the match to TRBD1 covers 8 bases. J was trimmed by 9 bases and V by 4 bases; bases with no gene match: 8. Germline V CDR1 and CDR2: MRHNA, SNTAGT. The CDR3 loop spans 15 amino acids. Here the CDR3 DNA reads TGTGCCAGCAGTGCTTCCGGGACAGGCGCTTCACCCCTCCACTTT. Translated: CASSASGTGASPLHF.

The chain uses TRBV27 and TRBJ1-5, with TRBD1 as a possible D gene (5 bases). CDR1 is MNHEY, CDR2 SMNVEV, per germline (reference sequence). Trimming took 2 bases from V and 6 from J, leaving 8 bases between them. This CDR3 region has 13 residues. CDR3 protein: CASSLGGSQPQHF. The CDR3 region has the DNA TGTGCCAGCAGTTTAGGGGGGAGTCAGCCCCAGCATTTT.

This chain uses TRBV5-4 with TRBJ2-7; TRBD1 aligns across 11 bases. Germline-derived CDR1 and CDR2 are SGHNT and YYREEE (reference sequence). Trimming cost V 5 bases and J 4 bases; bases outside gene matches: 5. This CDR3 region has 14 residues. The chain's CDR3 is CASRGTGGRYEQYF. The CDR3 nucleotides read TGTGCCAGCAGGGGGACAGGGGGTAGGTACGAGCAGTACTTC.

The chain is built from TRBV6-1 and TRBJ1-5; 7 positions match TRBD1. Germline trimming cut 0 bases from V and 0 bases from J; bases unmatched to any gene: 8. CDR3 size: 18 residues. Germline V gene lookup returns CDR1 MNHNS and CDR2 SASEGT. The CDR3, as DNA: TGTGCCAGCAGTGAAGCACGGCAGGGGGTTAATAGCAATCAGCCCCAGCATTTT. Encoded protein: CASSEARQGVNSNQPQHF.

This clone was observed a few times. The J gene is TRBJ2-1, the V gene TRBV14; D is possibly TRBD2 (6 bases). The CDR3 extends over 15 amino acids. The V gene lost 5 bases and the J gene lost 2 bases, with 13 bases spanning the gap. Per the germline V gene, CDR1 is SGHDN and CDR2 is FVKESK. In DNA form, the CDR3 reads TGTGCCAGCAGCAAGGGACTCCGACCCTACAATGAGCAGTTCTTC. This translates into CASSKGLRPYNEQFF.